Below, 10 T cell receptor beta chains from the same sample are listed, as sequenced in a study of cytomegalovirus exposure and HLA in healthy donors. Researchers ran the PCR with 60 Vbeta and 13 Jbeta primers. TCRdb's copy holds only in-frame clones and misses some; the assay was immunoSEQ multiplex PCR. The top ten hold more than 0.6% of the sample, which has about 220,000 clones, approximately 83% seen once. Sample: PBMCs. The receptors shown here come from a boy aged 2 to 10 in good health and CMV-seronegative.

About this clone: Other DNA sequences in the same sample also yield this CDR3. The chain joins TRBV5-6 to TRBJ2-5; TRBD1 matches at 11 bases. V dropped 4 bases and J dropped 4; count of bases not matched to a gene: 6. CDR3 length equals 15 residues. The V gene's germline CDR1 is SGHDT and CDR2 YYEEEE. Here the CDR3 DNA reads TGTGCCAGCAGCCCGGACAGGGGGCGCAGAGAGACCCAGTACTTC. This codes for CASSPDRGRRETQYF. Full variable domain (outside the CDR3, taken from reference TRBV5-6 and TRBJ2-5): DAGVTQSPTHLIKTRGQQVTLRCSPKSGHDTVSWYQQALGQGPQFIFQYYEEEERQRGNFPDRFSGHQFPNYSSELNVNALLLGDSALYLCASSPDRGRRETQYFGPGTRLLVL.

J is TRBJ2-1 and V is TRBV7-9; 9 nucleotides align to TRBD2. There are 14 residues in the CDR3. The J segment lost 5 bases and the V segment lost 4 bases, leaving 3 bases of the junction unmatched. From germline, CDR1 is SEHNR and CDR2 FQNEAQ (reference sequence). The CDR3 is CASSWLAGNNEQFF. CDR3 nucleotides: TGTGCCAGCAGCTGGCTAGCGGGGAACAATGAGCAGTTCTTC.

This chain links TRBV30 with TRBJ2-7; D remains unclear. The ends were cut back, 0 bases at V and 1 base at J, with 4 bases in the middle. This CDR3 region has 12 residues. Germline CDR1 GTSNPN, CDR2 SVGIG (reference sequence). The CDR3 is CAWSVMSYEQYF. The CDR3 DNA is TGTGCCTGGAGTGTCATGTCCTACGAGCAGTACTTC.

This chain links TRBV12-5 with TRBJ2-5; D is uncertain. Germline V CDR1 and CDR2: LGHNT, FRNRAP. Trimming took 0 bases from V and 5 from J, leaving 16 bases between them. This CDR3 spans 16 amino acids. CDR3 region: CASGLVKDTWPETQYF. The DNA for the CDR3 is TGTGCTAGTGGTTTGGTAAAAGACACATGGCCGGAGACCCAGTACTTC. The variable domain in full, with the rest retrieved from reference TRBV12-5 and TRBJ2-5, is DARVTQTPRHKVTEMGQEVTMRCQPILGHNTVFWYRQTMMQGLELLAYFRNRAPLDDSGMPKDRFSAEMPDATLATLKIQPSEPRDSAVYFCASGLVKDTWPETQYFGPGTRLLVL.

The V call is TRBV28, the J call TRBJ2-7; maybe TRBD2 (6 bases). Germline loops: CDR1 MDHEN, CDR2 SYDVKM. The CDR3 sequence is 14 residues long. V lost 6 bases and J lost 6, with 18 bases in between. CDR3 in amino acids: CASSSMRERGEQYF. CDR3 nucleotides: TGTGCCAGCAGCTCAATGCGGGAAAGGGGCGAGCAGTACTTC.

CDR3 sequence: CASRDSSVSTDTQYF. The CDR3 bases are TGTGCCAGCAGGGACAGTAGCGTAAGCACAGATACGCAGTATTTT. J is TRBJ2-3 and V is TRBV6-1, with D possibly being TRBD1 (6 bases). V was pared by 6 bases and J by 0 bases, with 13 bases between. This CDR3 comprises 15 residues. Per germline, CDR1 MNHNS and CDR2 SASEGT.

This chain links TRBV5-4 with TRBJ2-5; a weak D match, TRBD1 (5 bases). Matching the DNA end better, TRBJ2-7 makes the J call doubtful. Germline CDR1 and CDR2: SGHNT and YYREEE (reference sequence). The CDR3 is 15 amino acids. Written as DNA, the CDR3 is TGTGCCAGCAGCTTGGACCTACAGGCCGCCCTCGAGCAGTACTTC. It is translated as CASSLDLQAALEQYF.

The chain carries TRBV7-6 and TRBJ2-1; 9 nucleotides match TRBD1. Germline values: CDR1 SGHVS, CDR2 FNYEAQ. With V trimmed by 3 bases and J by 7 bases, 7 bases remained unmatched. This CDR3 contains 15 residues. Here the CDR3 DNA reads TGTGCCAGCAGCTTGAGGTGGGACAGGGCTAATGAGCAGTTCTTC. Translating it yields CASSLRWDRANEQFF. The variable domain in full, with the rest retrieved from reference TRBV7-6 and TRBJ2-1, is GAGVSQSPRYKVTKRGQDVALRCDPISGHVSLYWYRQALGQGPEFLTYFNYEAQQDKSGLPNDRFSAERPEGSISTLTIQRTEQRDSAMYRCASSLRWDRANEQFFGPGTRLTVL.

The chain combines TRBV6-5 with TRBJ2-7; no firm D call. V shed 2 bases and J shed 3 bases, with 11 bases lying between them. The CDR3 runs 14 residues. Per germline, CDR1 MNHEY and CDR2 SVGAGI. The CDR3 spells CASSYRGTGYEQYF. CDR3 coding DNA: TGTGCCAGCAGTTACCGAGGAACCGGCTACGAGCAGTACTTC.

This clone showed up just a few times. The chain links TRBV5-6 to TRBJ1-2, with D unclear. Trimming stripped 4 bases from V and 6 bases from J, with 13 bases between. The CDR3 has 13 residues. CDR1 SGHDT and CDR2 YYEEEE come from the germline V gene. CDR3 DNA: TGTGCCAGCAGCCGCGGCTGGGTAGATGGCTACACCTTC. This codes for CASSRGWVDGYTF.